This is a list of T cell receptor beta chains from one sample in a study of blood T cell repertoires in COVID-19. Libraries were prepared by immunoSEQ multiplex PCR; TCRdb keeps only in-frame clonotypes and omits some of them. The data contain more than 200,000 clones, around 83% of them singletons. Sequencing was performed on peripheral blood. These receptor sequences come from a woman older than 75 with COVID-19, enrolled during active disease. The conserved cysteine and the conserved F or W are not part of the CDR3 here. The order of the fields is V gene, J gene, clone size, CDR3 protein. The size field is filled for only some rows; it gives once, few, many or a size class.

TRBV28	TRBJ1-6	.	ASSFKGQGTSPLH
TRBV3-1/TRBV3-2	TRBJ1-2	.	ASSQTAVGYGYT
TRBV3-1/TRBV3-2	TRBJ1-2	.	ASSRGPNGYT
TRBV13	TRBJ2-3	.	ASSSLRTSSPDTQY
TRBV2	TRBJ2-3	.	ASRVVADTQY
TRBV27	TRBJ2-7	.	ASRRLASEEQY
TRBV7-2	TRBJ2-7	.	ASSVDRTGGGHEQY
TRBV18	TRBJ1-4	few	ASSPPGVSTGVGEKLF
TRBV6-6	TRBJ2-1	.	ASSQRRTGRSYNEQF
TRBV19	TRBJ2-7	.	ASRSDGSSYEQY
TRBV28	TRBJ1-2	.	ASSFGQGYGYT
TRBV9	TRBJ2-3	once	ASSGRTGGDTQY
TRBV5-1	TRBJ1-1	.	ASSPEGAVAF
TRBV7-9	TRBJ2-5	.	ASSFSSGGQETQY
TRBV2	TRBJ1-2	.	ASSFTQGNYGYT
TRBV30	TRBJ1-5	.	AWSVRGGNQPQH
TRBV7-6	TRBJ1-2	.	ASSPYSTGSRIYT
TRBV19	TRBJ1-1	.	ASSIESYTEAF
TRBV5-1	TRBJ2-7	.	ASSNTGTGGREQY
TRBV19	TRBJ1-1	.	ASSIDSRGVGTEAF
TRBV6-6	TRBJ1-5	.	ASRSGGVNQPQH
TRBV6-2/TRBV6-3	TRBJ2-4	.	ASSYSTGGTENIQY
TRBV6-5	TRBJ2-7	once	ASSGWTGEGEQY
TRBV6-5	TRBJ2-1	.	ASTKREGLSGEQF
TRBV16	TRBJ1-1	.	ASSQKQGVGAF
TRBV5-1	TRBJ2-1	few	ASSLSTSGMPINEQF
TRBV27	TRBJ1-2	.	ASSSDRASGYT
TRBV7-9	TRBJ2-3	.	ASSPGNAGPQY
TRBV7-3	TRBJ1-1	.	ASSQIQGREAF
TRBV9	TRBJ1-2	.	ASSVAQGLYGYT
TRBV30	TRBJ1-2	.	AWIRPPETGTGYT
TRBV5-6	TRBJ1-4	once	ASSFRQGANEKLF
TRBV10-3	TRBJ2-7	.	AISTGPTDEQY
TRBV7-9	TRBJ2-1	.	ASSLTGTWGYNEQF
TRBV10-3	TRBJ1-5	.	AIGRDRGNQPQH
TRBV5-8	TRBJ1-2	.	ASSFKGWSYGYT
TRBV19	TRBJ2-7	.	ASSPTFSGLRGEQY
TRBV4-2	TRBJ2-5	.	ASSRSEGETQY
TRBV5-1	TRBJ2-5	.	ASSLADRVRETQY
TRBV7-2	TRBJ2-2	few	ASTPSSGGDTGELF
TRBV19	TRBJ1-4	few	ASSIDGQGIGGEKLF
TRBV6-5	TRBJ2-5	.	ASSPDRARETQY
TRBV9	TRBJ2-1	.	ASSPAGTSYNEQF
TRBV6-1	TRBJ2-1	few	ASSEAGAGRNEQF
TRBV6-5	TRBJ2-7	.	ASGDRGYEQY
TRBV29-1	TRBJ1-2	.	SVERQGLGYGYT
TRBV5-1	TRBJ2-2	.	ASSFIAGSNTGELF
TRBV7-9	TRBJ2-3	.	ASSLGQGGDTQY
TRBV7-9	TRBJ2-6	.	AGKGRLWANVLT
TRBV10-2	TRBJ2-1	.	ASSESGVRLAYNEQF
TRBV5-8	TRBJ2-7	.	ASSRTGTGVYEQY
TRBV12-5	TRBJ1-5	.	ASRSAGVGNQPQH
TRBV5-5	TRBJ1-6	.	ASSFAQSNSPLH
TRBV28	TRBJ1-6	.	ASSSQDTGNSPLH